Shown below are 5 T cell receptor beta chains from a single sample sequenced in a study of cytomegalovirus exposure and HLA in healthy donors. The PCR ran on 60 Vbeta and 13 Jbeta primers. The protocol was immunoSEQ multiplex PCR, while the TCRdb copy is restricted to in-frame clones and leaves out a portion. The sample is made up of about 70,000 clones, and the top ten hold 2.4% of it. The source material was PBMCs. These receptors all stem from a female donor in good health and CMV-seropositive.

V gene TRBV25-1 combines with J gene TRBJ1-4; D is unclear. Germline V lookup: CDR1 MGHDK, CDR2 SYGVNS. V lost 0 bases and J 5 bases, leaving 10 bases between the germline ends. There are 15 residues in the CDR3. The CDR3 region has the DNA TGTGCCAGCAGTGAATATACAGTGATGAATGAAAAACTGTTTTTT. This sequence encodes CASSEYTVMNEKLFF.

The chain employs TRBV4-1 and TRBJ1-5, with D possibly matching TRBD1 (6 bases). V lost 4 bases to trimming and J lost 6 bases, with 16 bases between them. The CDR3 is made up of 15 amino acids. The V gene's germline CDR1 is MGHRA and CDR2 YSYEKL. The CDR3 is CASSPVLQGRQPQHF. CDR3 DNA sequence: TGCGCCAGCAGCCCAGTCCTACAGGGACGTCAGCCCCAGCATTTT.

The V gene is TRBV29-1, the J gene TRBJ2-1; perhaps TRBD2 as D (7 bases). V gave up 6 bases and J gave up 10 bases, with 16 bases separating them. This CDR3 comprises 12 residues. Germline lookup yields CDR1 SQVTM and CDR2 ANQGSEA. The CDR3 protein is CSVEGEGWEQFF. In nucleotides, the CDR3 is TGCAGCGTAGAGGGGGAGGGGTGGGAGCAGTTCTTC.

The J gene is TRBJ2-7, the V gene TRBV5-1; D perhaps matches TRBD2 (5 bases). Looked up from germline, CDR1 is SGHRS and CDR2 is YFSETQ. Trimming took 7 bases from V and 7 from J, leaving 24 bases between them. The CDR3 has 15 amino acids. The CDR3 loop is CASLPEPGISLEQYF. The CDR3 nucleotides read TGCGCCAGCCTCCCGGAGCCGGGGATCTCCTTGGAGCAGTACTTC.

The chain has TRBV9 and TRBJ2-5; TRBD1 matches 8 bases. CDR3 length: 16 amino acids. Germline-derived CDR1 and CDR2 are SGDLS and YYNGEE. V shed 0 bases, J shed 1 base, and the junction held 5 bases outside the gene matches. The CDR3 region has the DNA TGTGCCAGCAGCGTAGTGCCAGGGGGCGTCCAAGAGACCCAGTACTTC. Translation: CASSVVPGGVQETQYF. Supplemented by reference TRBV9 and TRBJ2-5, the full variable domain reads DSGVTQTPKHLITATGQRVTLRCSPRSGDLSVYWYQQSLDQGLQFLIQYYNGEERAKGNILERFSAQQFPDLHSELNLSSLELGDSALYFCASSVVPGGVQETQYFGPGTRLLVL.